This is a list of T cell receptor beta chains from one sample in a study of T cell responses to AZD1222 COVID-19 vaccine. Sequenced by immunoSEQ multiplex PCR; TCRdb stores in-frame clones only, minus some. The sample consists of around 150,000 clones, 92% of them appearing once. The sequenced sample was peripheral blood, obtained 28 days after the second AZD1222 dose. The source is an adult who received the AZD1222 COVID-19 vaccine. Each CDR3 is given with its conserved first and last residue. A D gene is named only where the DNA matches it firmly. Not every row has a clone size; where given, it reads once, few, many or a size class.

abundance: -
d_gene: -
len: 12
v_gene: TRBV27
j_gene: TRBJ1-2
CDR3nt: TGTGCCAGCAGTTCTCGGACGGGTGACTACACCTTC
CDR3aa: CASSSRTGDYTF

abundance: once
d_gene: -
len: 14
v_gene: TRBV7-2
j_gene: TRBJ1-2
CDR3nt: TGTGCCAGCAGCCACTATCGGACGGTCTATGGCTACACCTTC
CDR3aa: CASSHYRTVYGYTF

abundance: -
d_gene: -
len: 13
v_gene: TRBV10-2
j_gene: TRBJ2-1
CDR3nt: TGCGCCAGCAGCTGGGACTTCTACAATGAGCAGTTCTTC
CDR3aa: CASSWDFYNEQFF

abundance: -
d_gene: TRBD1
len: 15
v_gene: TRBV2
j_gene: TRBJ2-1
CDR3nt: TGTGCCAGCCCGCCCGGACAGGGGCGAGGGAATGAGCAGTTCTTC
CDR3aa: CASPPGQGRGNEQFF

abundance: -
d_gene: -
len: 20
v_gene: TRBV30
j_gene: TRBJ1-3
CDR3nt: TGTGCCTGGAGGAGGTGGGATAGTTCTGTTGGGTATCGGGCTGGAAACACCATATATTTT
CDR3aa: CAWRRWDSSVGYRAGNTIYF

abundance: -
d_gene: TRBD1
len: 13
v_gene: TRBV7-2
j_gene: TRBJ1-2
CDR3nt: TGTGCCAGCAGCTTCCAGGGGGCGAGTGGCTACACCTTC
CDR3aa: CASSFQGASGYTF

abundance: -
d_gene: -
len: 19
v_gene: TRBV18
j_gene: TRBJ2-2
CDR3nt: TGTGCCAGCTCACCACGAGGGACATTTTCCATTTCGAACACCGGGGAGCTGTTTTTT
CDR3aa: CASSPRGTFSISNTGELFF

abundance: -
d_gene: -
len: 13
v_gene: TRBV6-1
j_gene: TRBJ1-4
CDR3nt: TGTGCCAGCAGTGAGGACGGAGGGAGGGAACTGTTTTTT
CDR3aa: CASSEDGGRELFF

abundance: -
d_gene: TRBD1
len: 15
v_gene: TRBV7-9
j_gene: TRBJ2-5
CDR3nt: TGTGCCAGCAGCTTACGGCAGGGGGAGATGGAGACCCAGTACTTC
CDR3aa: CASSLRQGEMETQYF

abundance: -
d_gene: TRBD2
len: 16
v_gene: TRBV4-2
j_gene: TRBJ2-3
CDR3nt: TGTGCCAGCAGCCAAGGGCTAGCGGGGGCCACAGATACGCAGTATTTT
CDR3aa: CASSQGLAGATDTQYF